The present T cell receptor (beta chain) was sequenced within a study of shared clonotypes between healthy human individuals. Clones were sequenced by immunoSEQ multiplex PCR, and TCRdb holds only the in-frame ones, with some missing. Among 800,000 to 1,200,000 clones, about 84% were seen once, and the ten largest hold approximately 0.5%. The clonotype comes from a man between 18 and 35 years old in good health. Some clones in this sample may be carry-over from other donors' samples. Specimen: memory CD4+ T cells from PBMCs. Subset defined: CD45RA-negative fraction.

The CDR3: CASSMPSSNYGYTF. DNA for the CDR3: TGTGCCAGTAGTATGCCCTCATCTAACTATGGCTACACCTTC. The rearrangement links TRBV19 to TRBJ1-2; no firm D call. Between the trimmed V and J ends, which lost 3 bases and 0 bases, there was a span of 8 bases. The CDR3 length is 14 residues. In germline, CDR1 is LNHDA, CDR2 SQIVND (reference sequence).